This TCR beta chain was recorded in a study of control samples from healthy donors and cancer patients. The table came from immunoSEQ multiplex PCR; TCRdb's copy has only in-frame clones and leaves some out. Of around 68,000 clones listed, 75% to 90% were seen once; the top ten hold 2.9%. The receptor was derived from a woman in her 50s with lung cancer. The sequenced sample was PBMCs.

The CDR3 bases are TGTGCCAGCAGTAGCCAGGGAGGGTCAACTGAAGCTTTCTTT. Translation: CASSSQGGSTEAFF. V usage is TRBV27 and J usage is TRBJ1-1; tentatively, D is TRBD1 (5 bases). This CDR3 region has 14 residues. V lost 5 bases, J lost 5 bases, and 15 bases lay in between. Per the germline V gene, CDR1 is MNHEY and CDR2 is SMNVEV (reference sequence).